The entry below describes one T cell receptor (beta chain). Participant-given clinical history determined each cohort assignment. Germline V CDR1 and CDR2: SGHTA, FQGNSA. The CDR3 length is 14 residues. The junction had 7 bases not matched to a gene; V was cut back by 6 bases and J by 3 bases. The data originate from a study of blood T cell repertoires in COVID-19. TCRdb's copy holds only in-frame clones and misses some; the assay was immunoSEQ multiplex PCR. The repertoire consists of 350,000 to 550,000 clones, with around 90% occurring once and the leading ten covering roughly 1.8%. The chain is built from TRBV7-2 and TRBJ1-2, with TRBD1 matching over 7 bases. The sequence was obtained from a woman in her late teens or twenties with acute COVID-19. The sample was PBMCs or T cells enriched from blood (not recorded which). This CDR3 is CASRLDREDYGYTF. The CDR3 coding sequence is TGTGCCAGCAGACTTGACAGGGAGGACTATGGCTACACCTTC.